This T cell receptor (beta chain) was recovered during a study of shared clonotypes between healthy human individuals. Overall study context: Each donor had three CD4 naive, three CD4 memory, two CD8 naive and one CD8 memory plate. Study results and caveats: As a rule, naive subsets had a larger estimated richness than memory subsets. Clonotypes shared by all four sorted-subset donors had higher generation probabilities than non-shared clonotypes.

Naive CD8 cells were CD45RO-negative, positively selected for CCR7, excluding terminally differentiated effector memory CD45RA+ cells. Some clones are missing from TCRdb's copy, which holds only in-frame ones; the method was immunoSEQ multiplex PCR. The table lists around 2,000,000 clones, approximately 94% of them singletons. V lost 1 base and J lost 5; bases outside the gene matches: 8. Per germline, CDR1 MGHDK and CDR2 SYGVNS. CDR3 size: 16 residues. As to this clone: No antigen is known for it.

Input material: naive CD8+ T cells sorted from blood. The TCR comes from a man aged 18 to 30 in good health. The chain joins TRBV25-1 to TRBJ2-5; 9 bases fit TRBD2. CDR3 residues: CASSEWGLAGLETQYF. CDR3 in DNA: TGTGCCAGCAGTGAATGGGGACTAGCCGGGCTTGAGACCCAGTACTTC. Looking up the rest from reference TRBV25-1 and TRBJ2-5 gives the full variable domain: EADIYQTPRYLVIGTGKKITLECSQTMGHDKMYWYQQDPGMELHLIHYSYGVNSTEKGDLSSESTVSRIRTEHFPLTLESARPSHTSQYLCASSEWGLAGLETQYFGPGTRLLVL.